A single sample gave rise to the 7 T cell receptor beta chains below, sequenced in a study of blood T cell repertoires in COVID-19. The assay was immunoSEQ multiplex PCR, and TCRdb's table has in-frame clones only and misses some. The data show under 200,000 clones, 75% to 90% seen once. Sequencing was carried out using PBMCs or T cells enriched from blood (not recorded which). The source is a woman younger than 35 who had recovered from COVID-19.

The chain recombines TRBV27 with TRBJ2-3, with a weak D call TRBD1 (7 bases). Trimming cost V 5 bases and J 2 bases, with 23 bases left between them. The CDR3 sequence is 18 residues long. CDR1 is MNHEY and CDR2 is SMNVEV in the germline V gene (reference sequence). The CDR3 nucleotides are TGTGCCAGCAGTCCAAAAGGGGTGGGCAGGGGGGTCACAGATACGCAGTATTTT. Its translation is CASSPKGVGRGVTDTQYF.

The chain has TRBV5-1 and TRBJ2-1; 8 positions agree with TRBD2. Trimming cost V 4 bases and J 4 bases; bases outside gene matches: 7. CDR3 length: 15 amino acids. Germline assignment: CDR1 SGHRS and CDR2 YFSETQ. CDR3 region: CASSTGLAWYNEQFF. In DNA form, the CDR3 reads TGCGCCAGCAGCACAGGACTAGCCTGGTACAATGAGCAGTTCTTC. The entire variable domain, with the rest obtained from reference TRBV5-1 and TRBJ2-1, is as follows: KAGVTQTPRYLIKTRGQQVTLSCSPISGHRSVSWYQQTPGQGLQFLFEYFSETQRNKGNFPGRFSGRQFSNSRSEMNVSTLELGDSALYLCASSTGLAWYNEQFFGPGTRLTVL.

This sequence joins TRBV28 and TRBJ2-3; no clear D. Trimming stripped 10 bases from V and 6 bases from J, with 23 bases between. The CDR3 is 15 residues long. CDR1 is MDHEN, CDR2 SYDVKM, per germline. The CDR3 region is CATERARMEMDTQYF. The CDR3 nucleotides read TGTGCCACCGAACGAGCCCGGATGGAGATGGATACGCAGTATTTT.

A remark on this clone: Other DNA variants within this sample encode the same CDR3. V usage is TRBV5-1 and J usage is TRBJ2-3; 8 bases align to TRBD1. Germline V gene lookup returns CDR1 SGHRS and CDR2 YFSETQ. This CDR3 region has 14 residues. V shed 4 bases, J shed 1 base, and the junction held 2 bases outside the gene matches. CDR3 coding DNA: TGCGCCAGCAGCGCGGGACAGGGCACAGATACGCAGTATTTT. Encoded protein: CASSAGQGTDTQYF.

The V and J genes are TRBV5-5 and TRBJ2-7; TRBD1 agrees at 7 bases. After removal of 1 base from V and 1 base from J, the junction contained 8 bases not matched to a gene. Per the germline V gene, CDR1 is SGHKS and CDR2 is YYEKEE (reference sequence). CDR3 length: 16 amino acids. The CDR3 region is CASSLRAGGFSYEQYF. The CDR3 nucleotides read TGTGCCAGCAGCTTGAGGGCAGGGGGATTTTCCTACGAGCAGTACTTC.

In this sample, this clone turned up once. The J gene is TRBJ2-3, the V gene TRBV15; D is unresolved. V gave up 0 bases and J gave up 5 bases, with 6 bases separating them. Germline V lookup: CDR1 LNHNV, CDR2 YYDKDF (reference sequence). This CDR3 is built from 13 residues. The CDR3 DNA sequence: TGTGCCACCAGCAGAGATCAAAAAGATACGCAGTATTTT. It encodes CATSRDQKDTQYF.

CDR3: CASSIAGAEAFF. The CDR3 DNA reads TGTGCCAGCAGTATAGCAGGGGCTGAAGCTTTCTTT. V gene TRBV28 combines with J gene TRBJ1-1; D possibly corresponds to TRBD1 (6 bases). V was cut by 5 bases and J by 6 bases, with 10 bases left in between. Germline V gives CDR1 MDHEN, CDR2 SYDVKM. The CDR3 runs to 12 residues.